This TCR beta chain was captured by sequencing in a study of identifying expanded T cells in peripheral blood. General study results and limits: Over two and four weeks, about 16 and 19 clones changed, versus approximately 1.1 between replicates. Clone count variance between roughly two-week samples rose with total template count.

Sequencing used immunoSEQ multiplex PCR; TCRdb keeps in-frame clones, though not all of them. The table shows around 130,000 clones, with about 86% occurring only once. In regard to this clone: Its cognate antigen is unknown.

Collection occurred without any documented infections or immune events in donors. This CDR3 has 17 amino acids. Germline trimming cut 7 bases from V and 0 bases from J; bases unmatched to any gene: 9. CDR1 LNHDA and CDR2 SQIVND come from the germline V gene (reference sequence). The sample was blood. The genes are TRBV19 and TRBJ2-6; 7 bases match TRBD1. The TCR sequence derives from a person between 18 and 75 years old in good health. The CDR3 loop is CASTPGTVVSGANVLTF. In DNA form, the CDR3 reads TGTGCCAGTACCCCCGGGACAGTGGTCTCTGGGGCCAACGTCCTGACTTTC.